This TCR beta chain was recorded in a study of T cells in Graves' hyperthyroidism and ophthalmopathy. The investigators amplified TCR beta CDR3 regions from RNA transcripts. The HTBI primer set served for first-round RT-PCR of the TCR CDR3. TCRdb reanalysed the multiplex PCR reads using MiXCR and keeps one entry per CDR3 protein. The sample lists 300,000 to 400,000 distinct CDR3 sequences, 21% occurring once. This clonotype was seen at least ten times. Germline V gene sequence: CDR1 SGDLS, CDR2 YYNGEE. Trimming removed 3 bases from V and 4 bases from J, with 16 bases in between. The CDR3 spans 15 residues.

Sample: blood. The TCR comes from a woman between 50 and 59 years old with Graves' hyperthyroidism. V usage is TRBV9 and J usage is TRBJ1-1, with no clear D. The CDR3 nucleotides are TGTGCCAGCAGCGCGACTGACTCGGTGGGCACTGAAGCTTTCTTT. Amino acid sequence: CASSATDSVGTEAFF.